Described below is a single TCR beta chain sequence and its context. This sample was included in a study of neoadjuvant anti-PD-1 for oral cavity cancer. About the research overall: Before surgery, most patients got three to four biweekly 3 mg/kg nivolumab doses. Around day 43, patients without progression received a fourth nivolumab dose before surgery.

TCRdb's table, derived via immunoSEQ multiplex PCR, lists solely in-frame clones and lacks some. Of 60,000 to 80,000 clones in the sample, 70% to 85% are singletons; the top ten hold around 2.6%. V lost 5 bases, J lost 5 bases, and 3 bases stayed unmatched. This CDR3 has 13 amino acids. The germline V gene encodes CDR1 MNHNY and CDR2 SVGAGI (reference sequence). The TCR was taken from a person between 35 and 79 years old with oral cavity squamous cell carcinoma. This chain links TRBV6-6 with TRBJ1-3; the match to TRBD1 covers 7 bases. Sequences were derived from PBMCs, sampled before nivolumab (anti-PD-1) treatment. In DNA form, the CDR3 reads TGTGCCAGCAGTACGACAGGGAGAAACACCATATATTTT. It specifies CASSTTGRNTIYF.